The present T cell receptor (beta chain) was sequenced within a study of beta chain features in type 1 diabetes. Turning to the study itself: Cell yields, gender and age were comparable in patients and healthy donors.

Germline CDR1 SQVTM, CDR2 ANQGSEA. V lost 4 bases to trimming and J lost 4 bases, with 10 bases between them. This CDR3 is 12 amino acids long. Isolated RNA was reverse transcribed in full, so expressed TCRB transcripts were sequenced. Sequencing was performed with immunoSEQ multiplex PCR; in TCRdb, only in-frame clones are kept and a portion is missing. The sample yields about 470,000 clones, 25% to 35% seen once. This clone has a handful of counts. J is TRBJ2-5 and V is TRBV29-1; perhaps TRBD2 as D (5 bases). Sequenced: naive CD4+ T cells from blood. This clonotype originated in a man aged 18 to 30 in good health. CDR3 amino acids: CSVAAAVETQYF. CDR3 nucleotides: TGCAGCGTTGCAGCGGCAGTAGAGACCCAGTACTTC. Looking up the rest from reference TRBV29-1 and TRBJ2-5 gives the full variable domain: SAVISQKPSRDICQRGTSLTIQCQVDSQVTMMFWYRQQPGQSLTLIATANQGSEATYESGFVIDKFPISRPNLTFSTLTVSNMSPEDSSIYLCSVAAAVETQYFGPGTRLLVL.